The 9 T cell receptor beta chains below come from one sample, sequenced in a study of regulatory T cells in long-lasting Graves disease. The TCR beta library used iRepertoire HTBI primers with Arm-PCR amplification of CDR3. TCRdb re-analysed the multiplex PCR reads in MiXCR, keeping a single row per CDR3 protein. Of some 430,000 distinct CDR3 sequences in the sample, roughly 21% were seen once. Time point defined: persistent/refractory GD, antithyroid drugs over 5 years with positive TRAb. The TCR library was made from RNA that had been extracted from PBMCs in TRIzol. The sample here was peripheral blood mononuclear cells (PBMCs), taken when the disease was refractory, from a patient treated with antithyroid drugs. These receptors were obtained from a female donor with Graves disease.

The sample holds many counts of this clonotype. The chain recombines TRBV7-9 with TRBJ1-1, with TRBD1 as a possible D gene (5 bases). V lost 8 bases to trimming and J lost 2 bases, with 15 bases between them. The CDR3 runs 14 residues. Per germline, CDR1 SEHNR and CDR2 FQNEAQ (reference sequence). The CDR3 coding sequence is TGTGCCAGCGGAGGGGCGTTTCGTAACACTGAAGCTTTCTTT. It specifies CASGGAFRNTEAFF.

This clonotype came up many times. The genes are TRBV24-1 and TRBJ1-5; 8 nucleotides align to TRBD1. CDR1 and CDR2 from the germline V gene are KGHDR and SFDVKD. Trimming took 4 bases from V and 4 from J; bases not matched to a gene: 5. The CDR3 contains 15 residues. The CDR3 reads CATSDPRQGNQPQHF. For the CDR3, the DNA is TGTGCCACCAGTGACCCTAGACAGGGGAATCAGCCCCAGCATTTT.

The J gene is TRBJ2-7, the V gene TRBV28; the D gene could be TRBD1 or TRBD2 (6 bases each). Trimming took off 8 bases at V and 0 bases at J, with 17 bases between the two ends. The CDR3 loop spans 15 amino acids. Looked up from germline, CDR1 is MDHEN and CDR2 is SYDVKM. The CDR3 region has the DNA TGTGCCAGCTCACCGGGGGCCACTGTCTCCTACGAGCAGTACTTC. It encodes CASSPGATVSYEQYF. Full variable domain (remainder filled in from reference TRBV28 and TRBJ2-7): DVKVTQSSRYLVKRTGEKVFLECVQDMDHENMFWYRQDPGLGLRLIYFSYDVKMKEKGDIPEGYSVSREKKERFSLILESASTNQTSMYLCASSPGATVSYEQYFGPGTRLTVT.

The rearrangement joins TRBV30 to TRBJ2-1; a weak D match, TRBD2 (5 bases). The CDR3 consists of 12 residues. Between the trimmed V and J ends, which lost 5 bases and 10 bases, there was a span of 15 bases. The germline V gene has CDR1 GTSNPN and CDR2 SVGIG (reference sequence). The CDR3 nucleotides read TGTGCCTGGGGCGGGCCCGCGAGAGAGCAGTTCTTC. Translated, it gives CAWGGPAREQFF.

This rearrangement joins TRBV27 to TRBJ2-2, with D perhaps TRBD1 or TRBD2 (6 bases each). Germline CDR1 reads MNHEY; CDR2 reads SMNVEV (reference sequence). There are 14 residues in the CDR3. V was shortened by 8 bases and J by 6 bases, with 16 bases between the two germline ends. The CDR3 bases are TGTGCCAGCCAGTCTGTAGGGGGGTCCGGGGAGCTGTTTTTT. Protein product: CASQSVGGSGELFF.

Ten or more counts support this clonotype. V usage is TRBV19 and J usage is TRBJ2-5; 7 bases agree with TRBD1. In germline, CDR1 is LNHDA, CDR2 SQIVND (reference sequence). CDR3 length: 13 residues. V was pared by 8 bases and J by 1 base, with 4 bases of the junction left unmatched. CDR3 loop: CASLDRVQETQYF. The CDR3 bases are TGTGCCAGTCTAGACAGGGTCCAAGAGACCCAGTACTTC.

The V gene is TRBV2, the J gene TRBJ2-2; 8 bases match TRBD1. Germline assignment: CDR1 SNHLY and CDR2 FYNNEI. Germline trimming cut 6 bases from V and 4 bases from J; bases unmatched to any gene: 7. The CDR3 is 15 residues long. The CDR3 sequence is CASRVGQGSTGELFF. Here the CDR3 DNA reads TGTGCCAGCAGAGTCGGACAGGGCAGCACCGGGGAGCTGTTTTTT.

This clonotype occurred many times. The rearrangement joins TRBV15 to TRBJ2-7, with 7 bases lining up with TRBD1. Germline V gives CDR1 LNHNV, CDR2 YYDKDF (reference sequence). Trimming cost V 0 bases and J 0 bases; bases outside gene matches: 8. The CDR3 covers 17 residues. CDR3 sequence (DNA): TGTGCCACCAGCAGAGACGGACAGGATGCCTCCTCCTACGAGCAGTACTTC. Its protein is CATSRDGQDASSYEQYF.

The V gene is TRBV28, the J gene TRBJ1-5; no clear D gene. Germline assignment: CDR1 MDHEN and CDR2 SYDVKM. There are 13 residues in the CDR3. Between the trimmed V and J ends, which lost 6 bases and 6 bases, there was a span of 12 bases. DNA for the CDR3: TGTGCCAGCAGCTGGGTAGTTCGTCAGCCCCAGCATTTT. Its translation is CASSWVVRQPQHF.